These T cell receptor beta chains were read from a single sample in a study of T cells in Graves' hyperthyroidism and ophthalmopathy. TCRdb reanalysed the multiplex PCR reads using MiXCR and keeps one entry per CDR3 protein. The sample lists about 740,000 distinct CDR3 sequences, approximately 15% seen once, with 10% to 13% in the top ten. The sample was blood. The receptors derive from a woman between 18 and 29 years old with Graves' hyperthyroidism. Both conserved end residues are trimmed from each CDR3. D genes are given only for firm matches. The listing skips clone size in some rows; elsewhere it reads once, few, many or a size class.

d_call: TRBD2; clone_size: many; v_call: TRBV6-5; cdr3_aa: ASSYSWTSGEQF
d_call: -; clone_size: -; v_call: TRBV5-1; cdr3_aa: ASSFVLGGEQF
d_call: -; clone_size: many; v_call: TRBV7-2; cdr3_aa: ASAGYPSYNEQF
d_call: -; clone_size: many; v_call: TRBV7-9; cdr3_aa: ASSLAVRRKEKLF
d_call: -; clone_size: few; v_call: TRBV15; cdr3_aa: ATSFLQVVREKLF
d_call: -; clone_size: many; v_call: TRBV28; cdr3_aa: ASSSPGPPYEQY
d_call: TRBD2; clone_size: many; v_call: TRBV6-1; cdr3_aa: ASRTASGTIDTQY
d_call: TRBD1; clone_size: many; v_call: TRBV12-3/TRBV12-4; cdr3_aa: ASSLGTGGEQY
d_call: -; clone_size: many; v_call: TRBV18; cdr3_aa: ASSPQERTEAF
d_call: -; clone_size: few; v_call: TRBV10-3; cdr3_aa: AISSGEYQETQY
d_call: TRBD1; clone_size: -; v_call: TRBV24-1; cdr3_aa: ATSQPGQGPTDTQY
d_call: -; clone_size: many; v_call: TRBV24-1; cdr3_aa: ATSDWTSSVSTDTQY
d_call: TRBD1; clone_size: many; v_call: TRBV28; cdr3_aa: ASSPSGTVFYEQY
d_call: -; clone_size: many; v_call: TRBV20-1; cdr3_aa: SANREGYNSPLH
d_call: -; clone_size: many; v_call: TRBV6-1; cdr3_aa: ASSQGGAQETQY
d_call: TRBD1; clone_size: many; v_call: TRBV6-1; cdr3_aa: ASSVGQGWYQPQH
d_call: TRBD1; clone_size: few; v_call: TRBV18; cdr3_aa: ASSLGQGSPSYEQY
d_call: TRBD1; clone_size: -; v_call: TRBV6-2/TRBV6-3; cdr3_aa: ASSVTGESEAF
d_call: -; clone_size: many; v_call: TRBV7-9; cdr3_aa: ASSVEGGVGTEAF
d_call: TRBD1; clone_size: -; v_call: TRBV28; cdr3_aa: ASSFHLERDRGELNTEAF
d_call: -; clone_size: many; v_call: TRBV18; cdr3_aa: ASSPGPTSYEQY
d_call: -; clone_size: -; v_call: TRBV5-5; cdr3_aa: ASSLDGGAKNEQF
d_call: -; clone_size: -; v_call: TRBV11-3; cdr3_aa: ASSLRGPSSYNEQF
d_call: -; clone_size: few; v_call: TRBV11-1; cdr3_aa: ASSPRSNTGELF
d_call: TRBD2; clone_size: many; v_call: TRBV7-9; cdr3_aa: ASSFGGRALGEQF
d_call: -; clone_size: few; v_call: TRBV6-1; cdr3_aa: ASSALAFSYNEQF
d_call: -; clone_size: many; v_call: TRBV7-9; cdr3_aa: ASSLVTASGANVLT
d_call: TRBD1; clone_size: few; v_call: TRBV6-1; cdr3_aa: ASSPRERTGAATRYGYT
d_call: -; clone_size: few; v_call: TRBV28; cdr3_aa: ASQGDPNYGYT
d_call: TRBD1; clone_size: few; v_call: TRBV28; cdr3_aa: ASSLSGQGPFSLNTGELF
d_call: -; clone_size: few; v_call: TRBV4-3; cdr3_aa: ASSQAFTGFSGNYEQY
d_call: TRBD2; clone_size: -; v_call: TRBV5-1; cdr3_aa: ASSILTSGEQY
d_call: TRBD1; clone_size: -; v_call: TRBV12-3/TRBV12-4; cdr3_aa: ASRRDRGQPQH
d_call: TRBD1; clone_size: few; v_call: TRBV7-9; cdr3_aa: ASSQLGQNFYEQY
d_call: -; clone_size: many; v_call: TRBV28; cdr3_aa: ASSEGGSAF
d_call: -; clone_size: many; v_call: TRBV11-2; cdr3_aa: ASSHRDNYNEQF
d_call: -; clone_size: -; v_call: TRBV28; cdr3_aa: ASSFSSPWTPYHYEQY
d_call: -; clone_size: -; v_call: TRBV18; cdr3_aa: ASSPPNGDAF
d_call: -; clone_size: many; v_call: TRBV5-6; cdr3_aa: ASSGTTEAF
d_call: TRBD2; clone_size: few; v_call: TRBV20-1; cdr3_aa: SARASGGGGDTQY
d_call: -; clone_size: many; v_call: TRBV11-3; cdr3_aa: ASSLDPGQFNYGYT
d_call: TRBD1; clone_size: many; v_call: TRBV28; cdr3_aa: ASSPGTVGQPQH
d_call: -; clone_size: -; v_call: TRBV25-1; cdr3_aa: ASSGVAEPGELF
d_call: -; clone_size: many; v_call: TRBV27; cdr3_aa: ASSSRQDLSNQPQH
d_call: TRBD1; clone_size: few; v_call: TRBV29-1; cdr3_aa: SAGQWGMNTEAF
d_call: TRBD2; clone_size: -; v_call: TRBV28; cdr3_aa: ATFTLAGNSYNEQF
d_call: TRBD2; clone_size: once; v_call: TRBV24-1; cdr3_aa: ATSDPGTSGIYEQF
d_call: -; clone_size: few; v_call: TRBV4-1; cdr3_aa: ASSQDPGLTGPGELF
d_call: TRBD2; clone_size: -; v_call: TRBV20-1; cdr3_aa: SARIWTSGIEQY
d_call: TRBD2; clone_size: many; v_call: TRBV28; cdr3_aa: ASRHGGRARSYNEQF
d_call: -; clone_size: many; v_call: TRBV27; cdr3_aa: ASRGHLELTDTQY
d_call: TRBD2; clone_size: many; v_call: TRBV11-3; cdr3_aa: ASSHNLAGGGEQY
d_call: -; clone_size: many; v_call: TRBV29-1; cdr3_aa: SVGEGTEAF